This TCR beta chain originates from a study of metastatic and nonmetastatic thyroid tumors. The overall study: The comparison covered peripheral blood and tumor or nodule tissue in malignant and benign thyroid patients.

Study-level findings and limits: Malignant tumors reportedly showed significantly higher TCR beta diversity than benign nodules in both blood and tumor.

This clone was seen a handful of times. The antigen remains undetermined. Every patient was untreated before thyroid surgery. Original processing notes: Built for papillary thyroid cancer, a distant-metastasis classifier drew on CDR3 differences across clinicopathological groups. TCRdb redid the clone calls on the PCR reads using MiXCR. TCRdb assigned the V and J calls; the authors' analysis was not used. Among over 30,000 clones listed, roughly 29% were seen once. The CDR3 spans 17 residues. The germline CDR1 and CDR2 sequences are MNHEY and SVGAGI. Trimming removed 1 base at V and 5 bases at J, with 15 bases between.

V and J are TRBV6-5 and TRBJ1-6; weak D call: TRBD1 (5 bases). The TCR was taken from a female donor with papillary thyroid cancer or a benign thyroid nodule (not recorded which). Some clones in this sample may be carry-over from other donors' samples. Sequencing input: blood. For the CDR3, the DNA is TGTGCCAGCAGTTACTTTCGGTCGCAGGGCAATAATTCACCCCTCCACTTT. Translated: CASSYFRSQGNNSPLHF.